This T cell receptor beta chain was sequenced during a study of T cells in Graves' hyperthyroidism and ophthalmopathy (dated by TCRdb to between 2019 and 2020). Regarding the study in general: Peripheral blood samples were taken at the time of initial diagnosis, prior to any treatment. The paper describes TCR Vbeta CDR3 sequencing of 120 to 150 peripheral blood samples, made up of 43 ophthalmopathy patients, approximately 76 hyperthyroidism patients and 17 progressor patients. To identify distinguishing TCR V-J signatures, a discovery cohort of about a hundred patients was used, comprising 43 with Graves' ophthalmopathy and around 57 with stable Graves' hyperthyroidism. Once sampling was done, hyperthyroidism patients were given methimazole at a starting dose of 30 mg daily, whereas ophthalmopathy patients were given high-dose intravenous methylprednisolone. Prospective prediction of ophthalmopathy was tested in an independent validation cohort consisting of 18 hyperthyroidism patients and some 17 patients who later progressed to ophthalmopathy. The study also compared thyroid tissue and blood T-cell repertoires from a handful of Graves' hyperthyroidism patients. The approximately 98 discovery patients were randomly divided into training and test sets at a 7:3 ratio.

V loses 6 bases, J loses 5 bases, and the germline ends lie 22 bases apart. CDR1 and CDR2, per the germline V gene (reference sequence), are DFQATT and SNEGSKA. The CDR3 has 15 amino acids, counting the end cysteine and phenylalanine. Left in the record is the CDR3 DNA by itself, 45 bases read in frame from the first base. On this clonotype: Its cognate antigen has yet to be identified. No per-base quality is available; no much larger clone lies one base away.

TCR beta CDR3 regions were amplified from RNA transcripts. For the first round of RT-PCR on the TCR CDR3, the HTBI primer set was used together with the Qiagen OneStep RT-PCR kit. Libraries were constructed in a second round of multiplex PCR, after which size selection and purification were carried out. Paired-end sequencing of the libraries was performed with 100 bp reads on an Illumina HiSeq2000. Processing in the source paper ran as follows. SOAPnuke was used to process the raw data, with reads discarded if the reads contained adapters or uncalled bases, had a mean Phred below 15, or lacked an exact constant-primer or identifier match. COPE v1.2.5 was used to merge high-quality paired reads, and clonotypes were defined as unique nucleotide sequences. MiTCR v1.1 was used to align the clonotypes against IMGT TRBV, TRBD and TRBJ reference segments. The analysis included only V-J combinations with a frequency above 0.0001, which together covered 99% to 99.2% of the repertoires. The TCS score was defined as F50 (clonal expansion) divided by E x V (chaos), with BLOSUM62-based TCRdist calculated between CDR3 peptides within each V-J. Welch's t-statistics and random forest reduced fewer than 600 V-J features to 13, which were used in a naive Bayes classifier (R e1071). The raw public data were reprocessed by TCRdb itself: fastp quality trimming at Q25, MiXCR clonotype calling, in-frame beta chains only. Records with the same CDR3 protein are collapsed into one entry carrying the most frequent genes and DNA. The V and J calls reflect TCRdb's pipeline rather than the authors' work. For this sample the table gives 500,000 to 700,000 distinct CDR3 sequences, of which around 17% were detected only once. Of the sample, 15% to 20% is held by the ten largest clones.

Broad study findings and their caveats: A model built on a 13 V-J signature distinguished ophthalmopathy from stable hyperthyroidism, reaching approximately 89% sensitivity and under 84% specificity in cross-validation and 80%/75% in testing. Sample size was not statistically predetermined, and investigators were not blinded to group allocation. Most expanded thyroid clonotypes (frequency above 0.001) were also found in blood, which suggests that blood repertoires may mirror thyroid immune responses. In validation, progression to ophthalmopathy was predicted by the model with nearly 71% sensitivity and around 76% specificity, a median of roughly 6.4 months before onset.

Graves' hyperthyroidism was defined as stable when no progression to ophthalmopathy occurred over 18 months of follow-up. The hyperthyroidism patients were between 18 and 65 years old and newly diagnosed, with a disease duration of less than 2 months. Any patient with an uncontrolled infection, another autoimmune disease, pregnancy or lactation was excluded. Diagnoses were established on the basis of clinical symptoms, serum thyroxine and TRAb, thyroid ultrasound, and orbital computed tomography. Ficoll-Paque density gradient centrifugation was used to isolate PBMCs from 8.5 to 10 ml of fresh peripheral blood. Total RNA was extracted with Trizol reagent, and quality was checked on an Agilent 2100 Bioanalyzer.

The V and J segments used are TRBV20-1 and TRBJ2-5; the D call is tentative, TRBD1 or TRBD2, as each matches 5 bases. This TCR was recovered from a woman between 18 and 29 years old with Graves' hyperthyroidism. Sample: blood. CDR3 region: CSAPLRDRHKETQYF. The DNA is as follows: TGCAGTGCCCCCCTCCGGGACCGTCATAAGGAGACCCAGTACTTC.